These T cell receptor beta chains were read from a single sample in a study of shared clonotypes between healthy human individuals. Libraries were prepared by immunoSEQ multiplex PCR; TCRdb keeps only in-frame clonotypes and omits some of them. This sample carries around 2.5 million clones, 80% to 95% of them seen once, and the ten largest clones take 0.36%. Material: naive CD4+ T cells from PBMCs. The receptors were gathered from a young man in good health. Some clones in this sample may be carry-over from other donors' samples. CDR3s include the opening cysteine and the closing phenylalanine or tryptophan. Fields, in order: CDR3 length, clone size, D gene, J gene, V gene, CDR3 protein, CDR3 DNA. D genes are given only for firm matches. Clone size appears in some rows only: once, few, many, or a class for an expanded clone.

13	-	-	TRBJ2-3	TRBV30	CAWSALGGDTQYF	TGTGCCTGGAGCGCGCTAGGGGGAGATACGCAGTATTTT
15	once	-	TRBJ2-5	TRBV6-1	CASSVSRPGSETQYF	TGTGCCAGCAGTGTAAGCCGGCCCGGCTCGGAGACCCAGTACTTC
15	-	TRBD2	TRBJ2-7	TRBV5-4	CASSLGLAGSYEQYF	TGTGCCAGCAGCTTAGGACTAGCGGGATCCTACGAGCAGTACTTC
14	-	-	TRBJ2-2	TRBV7-3	CASSPNTGTGELFF	TGTGCCAGCAGCCCAAACACAGGAACCGGGGAGCTGTTTTTT
15	-	TRBD1	TRBJ1-1	TRBV5-1	CASSLQGTMNTEAFF	TGCGCCAGCAGCTTACAGGGGACAATGAACACTGAAGCTTTCTTT
12	-	-	TRBJ2-5	TRBV11-2	CASSRYTETQYF	TGTGCCAGCAGCCGGTATACGGAGACCCAGTACTTC
14	-	TRBD1	TRBJ1-4	TRBV6-6	CASSTDRGVEKLFF	TGTGCCAGCAGTACAGACAGGGGGGTGGAAAAACTGTTTTTT
16	-	TRBD2	TRBJ2-1	TRBV5-1	CASSLAWLAGYNEQFF	TGCGCCAGCAGCTTGGCCTGGCTAGCGGGTTACAATGAGCAGTTCTTC
15	few	-	TRBJ1-1	TRBV5-6	CASMLIGAANTEAFF	TGTGCCAGCATGCTCATTGGAGCAGCCAACACTGAAGCTTTCTTT
16	-	TRBD2	TRBJ2-1	TRBV28	CASSSSYRDYHNEQFF	TGTGCCAGCAGTTCATCCTACCGGGACTACCACAATGAGCAGTTCTTC
16	-	TRBD1	TRBJ1-6	TRBV28	CASSPRQGSSDSPLHF	TGTGCCAGCAGTCCCCGACAGGGGAGCTCTGATTCACCCCTCCACTTT
14	once	TRBD2	TRBJ2-7	TRBV18	CASSPGTSDYEQYF	TGTGCCAGCTCGCCCGGGACTAGCGACTACGAGCAGTACTTC